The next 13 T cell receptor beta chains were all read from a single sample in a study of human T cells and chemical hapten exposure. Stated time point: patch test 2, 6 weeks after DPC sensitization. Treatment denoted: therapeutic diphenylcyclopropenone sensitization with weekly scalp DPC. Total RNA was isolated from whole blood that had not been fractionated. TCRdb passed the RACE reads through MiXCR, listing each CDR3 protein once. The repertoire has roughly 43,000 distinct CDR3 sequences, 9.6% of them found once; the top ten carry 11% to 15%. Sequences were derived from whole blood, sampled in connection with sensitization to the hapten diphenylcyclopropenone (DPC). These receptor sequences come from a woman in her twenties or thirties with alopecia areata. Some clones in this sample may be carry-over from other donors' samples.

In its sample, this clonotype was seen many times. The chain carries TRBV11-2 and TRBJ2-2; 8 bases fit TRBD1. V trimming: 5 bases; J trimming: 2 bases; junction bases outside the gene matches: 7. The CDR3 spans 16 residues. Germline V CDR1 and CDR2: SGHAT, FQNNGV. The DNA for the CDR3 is TGTGCCAGCAGCCCTGGACAGGGAACAAACACCGGGGAGCTGTTTTTT. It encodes CASSPGQGTNTGELFF.

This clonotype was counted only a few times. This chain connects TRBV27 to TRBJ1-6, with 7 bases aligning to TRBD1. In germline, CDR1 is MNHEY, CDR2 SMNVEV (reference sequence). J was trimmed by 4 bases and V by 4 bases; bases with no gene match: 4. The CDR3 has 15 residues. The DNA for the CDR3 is TGTGCCAGCAGTTCGGACAGGACATATAATTCACCCCTCCACTTT. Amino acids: CASSSDRTYNSPLHF.

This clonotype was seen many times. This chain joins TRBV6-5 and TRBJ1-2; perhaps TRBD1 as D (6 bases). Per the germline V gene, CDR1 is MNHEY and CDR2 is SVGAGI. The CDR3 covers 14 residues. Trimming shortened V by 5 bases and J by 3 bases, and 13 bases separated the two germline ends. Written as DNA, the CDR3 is TGTGCCAGCAGTGGGGGGGGCAGAGACTATGGCTACACCTTC. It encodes CASSGGGRDYGYTF.

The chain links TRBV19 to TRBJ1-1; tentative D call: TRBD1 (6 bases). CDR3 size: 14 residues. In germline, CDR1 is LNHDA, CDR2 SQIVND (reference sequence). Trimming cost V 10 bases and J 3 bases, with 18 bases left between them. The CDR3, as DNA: TGTGCCACCAGAGCTGGGGGCAGCTACACTGAAGCTTTCTTT. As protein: CATRAGGSYTEAFF. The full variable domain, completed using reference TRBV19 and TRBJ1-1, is DGGITQSPKYLFRKEGQNVTLSCEQNLNHDAMYWYRQDPGQGLRLIYYSQIVNDFQKGDIAEGYSVSREKKESFPLTVTSAQKNPTAFYLCATRAGGSYTEAFFGQGTRLTVV.

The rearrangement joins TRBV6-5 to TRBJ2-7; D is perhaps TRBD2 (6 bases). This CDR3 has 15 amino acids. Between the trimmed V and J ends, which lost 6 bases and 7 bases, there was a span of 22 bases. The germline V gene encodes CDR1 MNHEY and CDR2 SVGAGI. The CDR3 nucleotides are TGTGCCAGCAGCTACACCGGGACTCGTCGCGTGGAGCAGTACTTC. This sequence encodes CASSYTGTRRVEQYF.

CDR3 region: CASRPGTGGDYGYTF. The DNA of the CDR3 is TGTGCCAGCAGACCTGGGACAGGGGGCGACTATGGCTACACCTTC. The chain links TRBV6-2 or TRBV6-3 to TRBJ1-2; 12 nucleotides match TRBD1. Germline loops: CDR1 MNHEY, CDR2 SVGEGT. V trimming: 6 bases; J trimming: 3 bases; junction bases outside the gene matches: 5. The CDR3 is made up of 15 amino acids.

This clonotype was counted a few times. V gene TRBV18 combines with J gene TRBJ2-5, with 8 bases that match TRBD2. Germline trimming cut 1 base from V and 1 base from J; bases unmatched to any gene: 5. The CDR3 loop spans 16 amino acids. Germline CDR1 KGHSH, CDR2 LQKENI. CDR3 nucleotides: TGTGCCAGCTCACCACTTTCGGGGGGGACCCAAGAGACCCAGTACTTC. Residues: CASSPLSGGTQETQYF. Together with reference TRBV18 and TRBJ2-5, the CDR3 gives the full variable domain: NAGVMQNPRHLVRRRGQEARLRCSPMKGHSHVYWYRQLPEEGLKFMVYLQKENIIDESGMPKERFSAEFPKEGPSILRIQQVVRGDSAAYFCASSPLSGGTQETQYFGPGTRLLVL.

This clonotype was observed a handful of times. As DNA, the CDR3 is TGTGCCAGCAGTCCATCCGGGACAGGGTGGTATGGCTACACCTTC. This encodes CASSPSGTGWYGYTF. The gene calls are TRBV28 and TRBJ1-2; 9 bases agree with TRBD1. CDR1 is MDHEN, CDR2 SYDVKM, per germline. This CDR3 contains 15 residues. J lost 5 bases, V lost 5 bases, and 9 bases had no gene match.

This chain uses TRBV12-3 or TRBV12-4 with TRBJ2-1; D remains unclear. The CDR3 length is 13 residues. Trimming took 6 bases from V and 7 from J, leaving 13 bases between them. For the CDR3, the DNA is TGTGCCAGCAGCCTCCTCGAGCGTAATGAGCAGTTCTTC. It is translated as CASSLLERNEQFF.

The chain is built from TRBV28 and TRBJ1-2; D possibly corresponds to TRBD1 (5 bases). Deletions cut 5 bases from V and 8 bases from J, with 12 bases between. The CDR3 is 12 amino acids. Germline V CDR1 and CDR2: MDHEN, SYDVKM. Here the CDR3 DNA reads TGTGCCAGCAGTCTGGGGCTCCGCGGCTACACCTTC. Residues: CASSLGLRGYTF.

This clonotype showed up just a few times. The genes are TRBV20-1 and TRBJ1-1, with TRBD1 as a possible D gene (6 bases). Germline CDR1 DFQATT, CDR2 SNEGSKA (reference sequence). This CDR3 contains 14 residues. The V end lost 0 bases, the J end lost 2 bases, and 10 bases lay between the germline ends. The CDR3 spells CSARDWGANTEAFF. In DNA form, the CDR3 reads TGCAGTGCTAGAGATTGGGGGGCCAACACTGAAGCTTTCTTT.

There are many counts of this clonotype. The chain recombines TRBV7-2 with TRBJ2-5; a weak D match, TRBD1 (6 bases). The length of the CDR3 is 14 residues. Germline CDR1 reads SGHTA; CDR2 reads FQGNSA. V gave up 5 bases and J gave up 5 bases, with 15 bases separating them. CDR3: CASSQGRQGETQYF. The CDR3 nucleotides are TGTGCCAGCAGCCAAGGGCGGCAGGGGGAGACCCAGTACTTC. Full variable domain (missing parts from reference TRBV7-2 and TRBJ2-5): GAGVSQSPSNKVTEKGKDVELRCDPISGHTALYWYRQSLGQGLEFLIYFQGNSAPDKSGLPSDRFSAERTGGSVSTLTIQRTQQEDSAVYLCASSQGRQGETQYFGPGTRLLVL.

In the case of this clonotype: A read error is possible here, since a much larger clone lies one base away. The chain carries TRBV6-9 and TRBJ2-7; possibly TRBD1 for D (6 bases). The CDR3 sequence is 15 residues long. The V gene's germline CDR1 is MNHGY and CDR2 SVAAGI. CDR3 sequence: CASSPPDSFSYKQYF. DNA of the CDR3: TGTGCCAGCAGTCCCCCGGACAGTTTCTCCTACAAGCAGTACTTC.